This T cell receptor beta chain originates from a study of breast tumors, draining lymph nodes, adjacent tissues. Axillary draining lymph nodes of breast cancer patients supplied the node samples. Regarding the study as a whole: Data only fit, rather than demonstrated, lymph node origin of most tumor T cells. Findings are consistent with lymph node origin and intratumoral expansion of most tumor T cells. Compared with basal-like, luminal-like tumors shared significantly more repertoire with nontumor tissue.

TCRdb redid the calling of the multiplex PCR reads with MiXCR, one entry per CDR3 protein. The profile shows about 130,000 distinct CDR3 sequences, around 20% of them singletons. The trim removed 0 bases at V and 5 bases at J, leaving 3 bases unmatched. The CDR3 loop spans 15 amino acids. Germline lookup yields CDR1 MNHEY and CDR2 SVGAGI. Worth noting for this clonotype: Its antigen is undetermined.

This receptor was identified in a female donor with breast cancer. Some clones in this sample may be carry-over from other donors' samples. The chain joins TRBV6-5 to TRBJ2-2; the match to TRBD2 covers 7 bases. Sample: axillary lymph node tissue. The CDR3 nucleotides read TGTGCCAGCAGTTACTCGCGGGGGTGGACCGGGGAGCTGTTTTTT. The encoded protein is CASSYSRGWTGELFF.